The 20 T cell receptor beta chains presented below share a single source sample, sequenced in a study of blood T cell repertoires in COVID-19. Method: immunoSEQ multiplex PCR; TCRdb's copy keeps in-frame clones and lacks some. The sample lists hundreds of thousands of clones, about 87% seen once, with over 0.2% in the top ten. The sequencing input was peripheral blood. The receptors stem from a woman under 30 with acute or convalescent COVID-19.

The V and J genes are TRBV7-2 and TRBJ1-3; D may be TRBD1 (5 bases). The CDR3 extends over 16 amino acids. V lost 1 base, J lost 0 bases, and 10 bases lay in between. CDR1 and CDR2 (germline): SGHTA, FQGNSA. The CDR3 DNA sequence: TGTGCCAGCAGCTTAGGTTCAGGGATCTCTGGAAACACCATATATTTT. Translating gives CASSLGSGISGNTIYF.

Concerning this clone itself: Within the sample, other DNA sequences also encode this same CDR3. The gene calls are TRBV12-3 or TRBV12-4 and TRBJ1-3; no reliable D call. This CDR3 region has 11 residues. V was cut by 4 bases and J by 4 bases, with 2 bases left in between. Written as DNA, the CDR3 is TGTGCCAGCAGTTCAGGAAACACCATATATTTT. Translating it yields CASSSGNTIYF.

The J gene is TRBJ1-2, the V gene TRBV21-1; the listed D gene, TRBD1, was not tested against the DNA. TRBV21-1 is a known pseudogene. There are 17 residues in the CDR3. This CDR3 is CASSRTGTGPISYGYTF. The CDR3, as DNA: TGTGCCAGCAGCAGAACCGGGACAGGGCCAATTTCCTATGGCTACACCTTC.

In nucleotides, the CDR3 is TGTGCCAGCAGTGACCGTCTCTACTCCGGGACAGGCACCTTC. This codes for CASSDRLYSGTGTF. The V and J genes are TRBV6-1 and TRBJ1-2; 8 bases are a match to TRBD1. Trimming took 3 bases from V and 13 from J; bases not matched to a gene: 13. The CDR3 is 14 residues long. Germline lookup yields CDR1 MNHNS and CDR2 SASEGT.

This clone was recorded once. This rearrangement joins TRBV4-1 to TRBJ2-2; 8 bases line up with TRBD1. The CDR3 has 13 residues. The germline V gene encodes CDR1 MGHRA and CDR2 YSYEKL. J was trimmed by 6 bases and V by 4 bases; bases with no gene match: 1. CDR3 sequence reads: CASSLTGAGELFF. In nucleotides, the CDR3 is TGCGCCAGCAGCCTGACAGGGGCCGGGGAGCTGTTTTTT.

Written as DNA, the CDR3 is TGTGCCAGCAGTTACCCCTTCAACGAGTATGGCTACACCTTC. This sequence encodes CASSYPFNEYGYTF. This chain uses TRBV6-6 with TRBJ1-2; the D is unclear. Germline values: CDR1 MNHNY, CDR2 SVGAGI (reference sequence). V lost 2 bases and J lost 5, with 12 bases in between. This CDR3 is 14 amino acids long.

Only a few counts were recorded for this clone. This chain links TRBV29-1 with TRBJ1-4; a possible D gene is TRBD1 (6 bases). With 6 bases removed from V and 5 bases from J, the gap between germline ends came to 16 bases. The CDR3 has 14 residues. From germline, CDR1 is SQVTM and CDR2 ANQGSEA. The CDR3 spells CSVVPGRGNEKLFF. The CDR3 region has the DNA TGCAGCGTCGTCCCAGGGAGGGGGAATGAAAAACTGTTTTTT.

The gene calls are TRBV28 and TRBJ2-1; D not certain. Germline V CDR1 and CDR2: MDHEN, SYDVKM. CDR3 size: 12 residues. With 6 bases removed from V and 7 bases from J, the gap between germline ends came to 10 bases. The CDR3 is CASSPLPNEQFF. The CDR3 coding sequence is TGTGCCAGCAGCCCCCTACCTAATGAGCAGTTCTTC.

The rearrangement joins TRBV6-1 to TRBJ1-1; 7 bases agree with TRBD1. Trimming removed 1 base from V and 5 bases from J; junction bases left unmatched: 7. The CDR3 is 15 residues long. Germline CDR1 MNHNS, CDR2 SASEGT. DNA for the CDR3: TGTGCCAGCAGTGAAGGGGCGACAGGGAGTACTGAAGCTTTCTTT. This translates into CASSEGATGSTEAFF.

This clone was observed a handful of times. The chain recombines TRBV7-9 with TRBJ1-1, with TRBD1 matching 7 bases. The germline V gene encodes CDR1 SEHNR and CDR2 FQNEAQ (reference sequence). V lost 4 bases, J lost 6 bases, and 2 bases stayed unmatched. The CDR3 runs 12 residues. The CDR3 sequence: CASSYTGAEAFF. As DNA, the CDR3 is TGTGCCAGCAGCTATACAGGGGCTGAAGCTTTCTTT.

V usage is TRBV30 and J usage is TRBJ1-4; D gene ambiguous. The CDR3 consists of 13 residues. V lost 2 bases and J 3 bases, leaving 7 bases between the germline ends. Germline V CDR1 and CDR2: GTSNPN, SVGIG (reference sequence). The CDR3 here is CAWSREANEKLFF. CDR3 DNA: TGTGCCTGGAGTAGGGAGGCTAATGAAAAACTGTTTTTT.

The chain combines TRBV2 with TRBJ1-5, with a tentative D call TRBD1 (5 bases). The germline V gene has CDR1 SNHLY and CDR2 FYNNEI. This CDR3 contains 14 residues. The V end was cut by 5 bases, the J end by 3 bases, with 11 bases between. In nucleotides, the CDR3 is TGTGCCAGCAGTACCCAGGGTTTCAATCAGCCCCAGCATTTT. It specifies CASSTQGFNQPQHF.

The gene calls are TRBV19 and TRBJ1-1; 7 nucleotides agree with TRBD1. J gave up 7 bases and V 6 bases, and 8 bases lay outside the gene matches. The germline V gene encodes CDR1 LNHDA and CDR2 SQIVND (reference sequence). This CDR3 contains 13 residues. CDR3 coding DNA: TGTGCCAGTAGATCTACAGGGGTGGATGAAGCTTTCTTT. This translates into CASRSTGVDEAFF.

V is TRBV7-2 and J is TRBJ2-1, with D perhaps matching TRBD2 (7 bases). Germline values: CDR1 SGHTA, CDR2 FQGNSA. The ends were cut back, 2 bases at V and 5 bases at J, with 16 bases in the middle. The CDR3 spans 16 residues. The CDR3 DNA sequence: TGTGCCAGCAGCTTAATAGGCGGGGGCCTAAACAATGAGCAGTTCTTC. It encodes CASSLIGGGLNNEQFF.

V and J are TRBV5-1 and TRBJ2-1; weak D call: TRBD1 (5 bases). The V end lost 0 bases, the J end lost 0 bases, and 7 bases lay between the germline ends. The CDR3 is made up of 15 amino acids. Germline loops: CDR1 SGHRS, CDR2 YFSETQ. The CDR3 protein is CASSLGTTSYNEQFF. DNA for the CDR3: TGCGCCAGCAGCTTGGGGACAACCTCCTACAATGAGCAGTTCTTC. Full variable domain (remainder filled in from reference TRBV5-1 and TRBJ2-1): KAGVTQTPRYLIKTRGQQVTLSCSPISGHRSVSWYQQTPGQGLQFLFEYFSETQRNKGNFPGRFSGRQFSNSRSEMNVSTLELGDSALYLCASSLGTTSYNEQFFGPGTRLTVL.

V usage is TRBV19 and J usage is TRBJ2-2; maybe TRBD2 (5 bases). CDR1 LNHDA and CDR2 SQIVND come from the germline V gene (reference sequence). The CDR3 is 16 amino acids. The V and J ends lost 5 bases and 1 base respectively, with 14 bases between them. The CDR3 protein is CASSLPRTGNTGELFF. Written as DNA, the CDR3 is TGTGCCAGTAGTCTTCCGCGGACTGGGAACACCGGGGAGCTGTTTTTT.

This clone appeared a single time. The V gene is TRBV5-1, the J gene TRBJ2-1; 15 bases match TRBD2. The V and J ends lost 3 bases and 6 bases, in that order; junction bases with no gene match: 1. From germline, CDR1 is SGHRS and CDR2 YFSETQ. The CDR3 has 15 residues. DNA of the CDR3: TGCGCCAGCAGCTGGACTAGCGGGGGGGTCAATGAGCAGTTCTTC. Protein product: CASSWTSGGVNEQFF.

The V and J genes are TRBV19 and TRBJ1-5; 7 nucleotides agree with TRBD1. V was clipped by 7 bases and J by 6 bases; unmatched bases: 9. CDR1 is LNHDA, CDR2 SQIVND, per germline (reference sequence). This CDR3 spans 14 amino acids. Here the CDR3 reads CASTGTRGVQPQHF. CDR3 nucleotides: TGTGCCAGTACCGGGACCAGGGGGGTTCAGCCCCAGCATTTT.

The V gene is TRBV6-6, the J gene TRBJ1-1; 9 nucleotides match TRBD1. The germline gives CDR1 MNHNY, CDR2 SVGAGI (reference sequence). The V segment lost 7 bases and the J segment 3 bases; nucleotides outside the gene matches: 6. CDR3 size: 14 residues. The CDR3 sequence: CASTSQGADTEAFF. CDR3 in DNA: TGTGCCAGCACCTCACAGGGGGCGGACACTGAAGCTTTCTTT.

This chain uses TRBV5-6 with TRBJ1-3, with 8 bases fitting TRBD1. Germline V gives CDR1 SGHDT, CDR2 YYEEEE. There are 16 residues in the CDR3. V lost 6 bases, J lost 0 bases, and 8 bases stayed unmatched. The CDR3 reads CASNPGQGYSGNTIYF. The DNA of the CDR3 is TGTGCCAGCAACCCCGGACAGGGTTACTCTGGAAACACCATATATTTT.